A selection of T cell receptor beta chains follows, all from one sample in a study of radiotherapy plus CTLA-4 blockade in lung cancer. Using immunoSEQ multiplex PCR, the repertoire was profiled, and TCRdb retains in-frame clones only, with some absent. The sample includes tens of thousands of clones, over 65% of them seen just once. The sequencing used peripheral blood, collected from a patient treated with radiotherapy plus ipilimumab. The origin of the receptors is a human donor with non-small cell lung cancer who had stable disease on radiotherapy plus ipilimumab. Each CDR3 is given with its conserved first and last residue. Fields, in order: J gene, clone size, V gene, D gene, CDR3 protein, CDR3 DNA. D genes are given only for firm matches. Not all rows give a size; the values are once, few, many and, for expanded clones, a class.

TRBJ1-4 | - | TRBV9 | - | CASSPGRGQEKLFF | TGTGCCAGCAGCCCCGGTCGGGGGCAGGAAAAACTGTTTTTT
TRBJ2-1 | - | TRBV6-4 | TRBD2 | CASSDFGTSNEQFF | TGTGCCAGCAGTGACTTTGGGACTAGCAATGAGCAGTTCTTC
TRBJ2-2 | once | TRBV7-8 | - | CASSGRVGNTGELFF | TGTGCCAGCAGCGGGCGGGTCGGAAACACCGGGGAGCTGTTTTTT
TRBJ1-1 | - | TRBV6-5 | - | CASSYTSGGRLAFF | TGTGCCAGCAGCTACACCTCGGGGGGCCGGCTAGCTTTCTTT
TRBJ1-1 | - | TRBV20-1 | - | CSGMRDTEAFF | TGCAGTGGGATGAGGGACACTGAAGCTTTCTTT
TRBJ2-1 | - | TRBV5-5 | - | CASSLLLAGDNEQFF | TGTGCCAGCAGCTTGTTGCTAGCAGGAGATAATGAGCAGTTCTTC
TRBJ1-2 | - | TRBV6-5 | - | CASSYHQGLYYGYTF | TGTGCCAGCAGTTACCATCAGGGACTCTACTATGGCTACACCTTC
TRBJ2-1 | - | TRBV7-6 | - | CASSLGGGPYNEQFF | TGTGCCAGCAGCTTAGGGGGGGGCCCCTACAATGAGCAGTTCTTC
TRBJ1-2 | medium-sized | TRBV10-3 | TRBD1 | CAISVAGTVKRTIGYTF | TGTGCCATCAGTGTCGCCGGGACAGTAAAAAGAACCATCGGCTACACCTTC
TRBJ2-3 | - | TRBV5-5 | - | CASSLRGYTDTQYF | TGTGCCAGCAGCTTGAGGGGCTACACAGATACGCAGTATTTT
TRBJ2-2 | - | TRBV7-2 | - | CASSPRSGGRTGELFF | TGTGCCAGCAGCCCCCGTTCCGGGGGGCGCACCGGGGAGCTGTTTTTT
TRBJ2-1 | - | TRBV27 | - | CATMGGSHYYNEQFF | TGTGCCACCATGGGGGGATCCCACTACTACAATGAGCAGTTCTTC
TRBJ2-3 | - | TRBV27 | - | CASSLARATDTQYF | TGTGCCAGCAGTTTAGCCAGGGCCACAGATACGCAGTATTTT
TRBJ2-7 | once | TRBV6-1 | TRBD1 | CASTRDRSYEQYF | TGTGCCAGCACCCGGGACAGGTCCTACGAGCAGTACTTC
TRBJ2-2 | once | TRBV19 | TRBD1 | CASRRRQGNTGELFF | TGTGCCAGTAGACGAAGACAGGGAAACACCGGGGAGCTGTTTTTT
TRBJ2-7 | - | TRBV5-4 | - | CASSAGHEQYF | TGTGCCAGCAGCGCGGGACACGAGCAGTACTTC
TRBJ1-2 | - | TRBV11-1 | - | CASSPSTGHYGYTF | TGTGCCAGCAGCCCGTCGACAGGCCACTATGGCTACACCTTC
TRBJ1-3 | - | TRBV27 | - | CASSRRSTYSGNTIYF | TGTGCCAGCAGTCGTAGATCCACATACTCTGGAAACACCATATATTTT
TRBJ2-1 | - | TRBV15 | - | CATSRGFEQFF | TGTGCCACCAGCAGGGGGTTTGAGCAGTTCTTC
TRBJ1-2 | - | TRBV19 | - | CAIGGQPGALYGYTF | TGTGCCATCGGAGGACAGCCAGGGGCCCTCTATGGCTACACCTTC
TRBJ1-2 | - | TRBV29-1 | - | CSVDIVRGGGYTF | TGCAGCGTTGATATAGTCCGAGGGGGTGGCTACACCTTC
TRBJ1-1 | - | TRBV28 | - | CASSLPGVAEAFF | TGTGCCAGCAGTTTGCCGGGGGTGGCTGAAGCTTTCTTT
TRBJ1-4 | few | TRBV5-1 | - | CASSPRTDEKLFF | TGCGCCAGCAGCCCTCGGACGGATGAAAAACTGTTTTTT
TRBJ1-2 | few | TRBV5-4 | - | CASSLDLLRVF | TGTGCCAGCAGCTTGGATCTTCTTCGAGTTTTC
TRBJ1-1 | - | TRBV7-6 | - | CASSQDNTEAFF | TGTGCCAGCAGCCAGGACAACACTGAAGCTTTCTTT
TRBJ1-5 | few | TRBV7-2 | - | CASSPRWGGYQPQHF | TGTGCCAGCAGCCCGCGGTGGGGCGGGTATCAGCCCCAGCATTTT
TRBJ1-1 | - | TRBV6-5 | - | CASSGSGTKNTEAFF | TGTGCCAGCAGTGGTTCTGGGACAAAGAACACTGAAGCTTTCTTT
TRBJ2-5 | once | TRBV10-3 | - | CAISESGQGETQYF | TGTGCCATCAGTGAGTCAGGACAAGGAGAGACCCAGTACTTC
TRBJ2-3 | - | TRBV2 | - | CASGGGFSTDTQYF | TGTGCCAGCGGTGGGGGCTTTAGCACAGATACGCAGTATTTT
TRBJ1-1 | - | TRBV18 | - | CASSPPKFPPAGEAFF | TGTGCCAGCTCACCACCTAAGTTCCCCCCAGCGGGTGAAGCTTTCTTT
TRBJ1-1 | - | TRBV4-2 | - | CASSQDTNTEAFF | TGTGCCAGCAGCCAAGACACGAACACTGAAGCTTTCTTT
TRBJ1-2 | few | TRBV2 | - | CASSAQGPLWGYTF | TGTGCCAGCAGTGCTCAGGGGCCTCTTTGGGGCTACACCTTC
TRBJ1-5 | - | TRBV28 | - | CATKGDWGRVRNQPQHF | TGTGCTACCAAGGGGGACTGGGGCAGGGTTCGCAATCAGCCCCAGCATTTT
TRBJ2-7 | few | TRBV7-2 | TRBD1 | CASSWGDRGYEQYF | TGTGCCAGCAGCTGGGGGGACAGGGGTTACGAGCAGTACTTC
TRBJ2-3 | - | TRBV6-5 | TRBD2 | CASGTDLGGTDTQYF | TGTGCCAGCGGAACCGACTTGGGGGGGACAGATACGCAGTATTTT
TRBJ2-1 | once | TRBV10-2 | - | CASSVPAQYNEQFF | TGCGCCAGCAGTGTGCCAGCACAATACAATGAGCAGTTCTTC
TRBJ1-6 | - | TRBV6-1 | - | CASSTPTTLGSPLHF | TGTGCCAGCAGTACCCCGACGACGTTGGGATCACCCCTCCACTTT
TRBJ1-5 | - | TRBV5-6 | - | CASSPWGLGYQHF | TGTGCCAGCAGCCCCTGGGGGTTGGGGTATCAGCATTTT
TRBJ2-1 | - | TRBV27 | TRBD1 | CASSLYGTAQNNEQFF | TGTGCCAGCAGTTTGTACGGGACAGCACAGAACAATGAGCAGTTCTTC
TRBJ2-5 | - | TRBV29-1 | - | CSVEDPQGVKTQYF | TGCAGCGTTGAAGATCCGCAGGGCGTAAAGACCCAGTACTTC
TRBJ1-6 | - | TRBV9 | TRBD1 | CASSVRDRNSPLHF | TGTGCCAGCAGCGTCCGGGACAGAAATTCACCCCTCCACTTT
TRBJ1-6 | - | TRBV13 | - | CASSLGRSSNSPLHF | TGTGCCAGCAGCTTAGGGCGGTCTTCGAATTCACCCCTCCACTTT
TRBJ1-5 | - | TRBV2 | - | CASTEGRVEPQHF | TGTGCCAGCACCGAGGGGAGGGTAGAGCCCCAGCATTTT
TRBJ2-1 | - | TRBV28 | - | CASSPHLPGSYNEQFF | TGTGCCAGCAGTCCGCATCTACCCGGCTCCTACAATGAGCAGTTCTTC
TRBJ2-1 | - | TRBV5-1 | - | CASSSSSYNEQFF | TGCGCCAGCAGCTCAAGCTCCTACAATGAGCAGTTCTTC
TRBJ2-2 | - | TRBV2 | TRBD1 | CASIPGQGYRGELFF | TGTGCCAGCATTCCGGGACAGGGATATCGGGGGGAGCTGTTTTTT
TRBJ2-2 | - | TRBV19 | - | CASSIPWGVKGWNTGELFF | TGTGCCAGTAGTATTCCGTGGGGAGTTAAGGGGTGGAACACCGGGGAGCTGTTTTTT
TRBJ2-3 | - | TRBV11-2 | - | CASSLVGVLNTDTQYF | TGTGCCAGCAGCTTAGTGGGCGTCCTCAACACAGATACGCAGTATTTT
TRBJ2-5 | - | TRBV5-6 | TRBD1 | CASSGGQGRGETQYF | TGTGCCAGCAGCGGCGGACAGGGTAGGGGAGAGACCCAGTACTTC
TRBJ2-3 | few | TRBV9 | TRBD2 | CASSHALAGGPESTDTQYF | TGTGCCAGCAGCCACGCACTAGCGGGGGGGCCGGAGTCTACAGATACGCAGTATTTT
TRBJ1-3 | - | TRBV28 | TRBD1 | CASSEGQGFSGNTIYF | TGTGCCAGCAGCGAGGGACAGGGCTTCTCTGGAAACACCATATATTTT
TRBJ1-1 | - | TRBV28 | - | CASTFAVSGNTEAFF | TGTGCCAGCACCTTCGCGGTGTCCGGTAACACTGAAGCTTTCTTT
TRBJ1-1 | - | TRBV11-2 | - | CASSGTPEAFF | TGTGCCAGCAGCGGGACCCCTGAAGCTTTCTTT
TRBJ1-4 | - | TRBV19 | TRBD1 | CASGLGTGKEKLFF | TGTGCCAGTGGTTTAGGGACAGGAAAAGAAAAACTGTTTTTT
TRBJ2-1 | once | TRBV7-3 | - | CASSLTPTRGNEQFF | TGTGCCAGCAGCTTAACGCCTACCAGAGGCAATGAGCAGTTCTTC
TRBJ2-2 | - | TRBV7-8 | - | CASSLYKTTGELFF | TGTGCCAGCAGCTTATACAAGACCACCGGGGAGCTGTTTTTT
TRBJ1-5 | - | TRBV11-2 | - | CASSLTGAHQPQHF | TGTGCCAGCAGCTTAACGGGGGCCCATCAGCCCCAGCATTTT
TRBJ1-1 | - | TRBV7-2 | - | CASSLEVGRVTEAFF | TGTGCCAGCAGCTTAGAGGTAGGACGGGTGACTGAAGCTTTCTTT
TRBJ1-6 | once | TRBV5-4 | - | CASSLSAGDNSPLHF | TGTGCCAGCAGCTTGAGTGCAGGGGATAATTCACCCCTCCACTTT
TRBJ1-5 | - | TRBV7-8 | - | CASSLGQQPQHF | TGTGCCAGCAGCTTAGGCCAGCAGCCCCAGCATTTT